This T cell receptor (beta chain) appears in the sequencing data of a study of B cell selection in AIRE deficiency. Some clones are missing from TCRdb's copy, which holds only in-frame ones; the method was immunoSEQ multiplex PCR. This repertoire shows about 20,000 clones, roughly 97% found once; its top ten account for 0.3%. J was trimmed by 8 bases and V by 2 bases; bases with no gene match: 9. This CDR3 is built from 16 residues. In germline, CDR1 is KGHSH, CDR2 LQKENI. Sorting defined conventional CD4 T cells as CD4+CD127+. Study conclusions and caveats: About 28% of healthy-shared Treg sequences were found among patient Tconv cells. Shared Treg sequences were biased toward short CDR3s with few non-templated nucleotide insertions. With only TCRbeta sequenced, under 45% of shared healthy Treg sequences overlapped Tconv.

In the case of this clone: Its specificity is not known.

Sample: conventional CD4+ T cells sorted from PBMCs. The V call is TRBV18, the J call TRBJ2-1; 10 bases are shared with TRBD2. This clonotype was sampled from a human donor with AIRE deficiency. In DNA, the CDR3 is TGTGCCAGCTCACCAAAGGGCTCTAGCGGGAGATATGAGCAGTTCTTC. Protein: CASSPKGSSGRYEQFF.